This T cell receptor (beta chain) originates from a study of radiation and T cells in renal cell carcinoma. As for the study in general: Nephrectomy followed 15 Gy stereotactic body radiation by 4 weeks.

The V end was cut by 3 bases, the J end by 3 bases, with 12 bases between. The germline V gene has CDR1 LNHNV and CDR2 YYDKDF (reference sequence). The CDR3 runs to 14 residues. A remark on this clone: Its antigen is not known.

Time point denoted: baseline pretreatment blood. Treatment indicated: 15 Gy SBRT to primary tumor, nephrectomy 4 weeks later. After SBRT, blood was collected at 2 and 4 weeks, plus baseline. The patient's renal cell carcinoma had clear cell pathology. Study results and limitations: Top tumor clonotypes rose in blood 2 weeks post-radiation, then contracted.

Data came from immunoSEQ multiplex PCR; TCRdb stores just in-frame clones and leaves some out. The sample lists some 150,000 clones; approximately 82% were seen once. This clonotype was obtained from a woman aged 45-65 years with renal cell carcinoma. Sequencing used blood, obtained from a patient whose treatment included radiotherapy and nephrectomy. The V and J genes are TRBV15 and TRBJ2-7, with D maybe TRBD2 (5 bases). The CDR3 DNA follows: TGTGCCACCAGCAGTCGACTAAGTTACTACGAGCAGTACTTC. This sequence encodes CATSSRLSYYEQYF.